One T cell receptor beta chain is described in this entry. Adults between about 18 and 89 years of age took part from more than 20 US areas. The study assigned cohorts using participant-reported clinical history. For recovered donors of Cohort 3, there were two negative PCRs, clearance, or symptom resolution. The record originates from a study of blood T cell repertoires in COVID-19. The overall study: Collection of acute and convalescent COVID-19 samples took place in the United States, Italy and Spain.

The method was immunoSEQ multiplex PCR; TCRdb's version includes in-frame clones alone and lacks a portion of them. The data show roughly 500,000 clones, more than 75% seen once. V dropped 4 bases and J dropped 5 bases, with 5 bases sitting between them. Germline V gives CDR1 ENHRY, CDR2 SYGVKD. The CDR3 is 12 amino acids. The receptor was derived from a woman between 40 and 50 years old who had recovered from COVID-19. The V call is TRBV10-3, the J call TRBJ2-2, with unresolved D. Input material: PBMCs or T cells enriched from blood (not recorded which). As DNA, the CDR3 is TGTGCCATCAGTGCTAGTACCGGGGAGCTGTTTTTT. Its translation: CAISASTGELFF.